This T cell receptor beta chain was found in a study of shared clonotypes between healthy human individuals. Whole-study results and caveats: For sorted subsets, rarefaction showed incomplete sequencing despite large depth. Sharing across four donors was seen in 4% to 6.5% of naive CD4 clonotypes.

On this clone: Its antigen remains unknown.

TCRdb's copy holds only in-frame clones and misses some; the assay was immunoSEQ multiplex PCR. The sample has around 2.1 million clones; almost 96% are singletons. The CDR3 covers 13 residues. Losses at the gene ends were 5 bases for V and 2 bases for J; bases not matched to a gene: 1. Germline CDR1 reads ENHRY; CDR2 reads SYGVKD. The TCR originated in a man aged 18 to 35 in good health. The rearrangement joins TRBV10-3 to TRBJ2-5, with 8 nucleotides matching TRBD2. Material: naive CD4+ T cells sorted from blood. Described subset: CD45RA+ positively selected. Here the CDR3 DNA reads TGTGCCATCAGTACTAGCGGTCAAGAGACCCAGTACTTC. This encodes CAISTSGQETQYF.